Shown below are 19 T cell receptor beta chains from a single sample sequenced in a study of immune cell composition in non-small cell lung cancer. Sequencing used immunoSEQ multiplex PCR; TCRdb keeps in-frame clones, though not all of them. Among roughly 3,000 clones listed, about 83% were seen once. Sequenced: lung tumor tissue. These receptors were collected from a human donor with non-small cell lung cancer.

This chain joins TRBV6-5 and TRBJ2-3; tentative D call: TRBD2 (6 bases). Germline loops: CDR1 MNHEY, CDR2 SVGAGI. Trimming removed 0 bases from V and 5 bases from J, with 9 bases in between. The CDR3 runs 14 residues. The CDR3 sequence is CASSYSRGGDTQYF. CDR3 DNA sequence: TGTGCCAGCAGTTACTCGAGGGGAGGAGATACGCAGTATTTT.

V gene TRBV28 combines with J gene TRBJ2-3, with 10 nucleotides matching TRBD1. V trimming: 5 bases; J trimming: 3 bases; junction bases outside the gene matches: 5. The CDR3 sequence is 15 residues long. Germline V CDR1 and CDR2: MDHEN, SYDVKM. The CDR3 DNA reads TGTGCCAGCAGTCCGGACAGGGGGAGGACAGATACGCAGTATTTT. Protein: CASSPDRGRTDTQYF.

V and J are TRBV6-5 and TRBJ2-7; D not certain. The CDR3 covers 15 residues. Germline V gene data show CDR1 as MNHEY and CDR2 as SVGAGI. Trimming cost V 6 bases and J 2 bases, with 17 bases left between them. CDR3 DNA: TGTGCCAGCAGCCTAACAGAGTTGGGTCCCTACGAGCAGTACGTC. Translating gives CASSLTELGPYEQYV.

This chain connects TRBV9 to TRBJ2-3, with 7 bases that match TRBD2. The V gene end was trimmed by 0 bases and the J gene end by 7 bases; junction bases not matched to a gene: 8. The CDR3 has 15 amino acids. CDR1 and CDR2 (germline): SGDLS, YYNGEE. The CDR3 is CASSVATGRVHTQYF. In nucleotides, the CDR3 is TGTGCCAGCAGCGTAGCTACGGGGAGGGTCCATACGCAGTATTTT.

The J gene is TRBJ2-7, the V gene TRBV4-1, with D unclear. CDR3 size: 13 residues. Looked up from germline, CDR1 is MGHRA and CDR2 is YSYEKL. Trimming cost V 2 bases and J 9 bases, with 14 bases left between them. CDR3 in DNA: TGCGCCAGCAGCCAAACGTCGGAACAGCGGCAGTACGTC. Protein sequence: CASSQTSEQRQYV.

The chain has TRBV25-1 and TRBJ2-5; 9 nucleotides agree with TRBD2. The junction had 3 bases not matched to a gene; V was cut back by 4 bases and J by 0 bases. The CDR3 totals 15 residues. CDR1 and CDR2 (germline): MGHDK, SYGVNS. CDR3 nucleotides: TGTGCCAGCAGTGTCAGCGGGAGGTACCAAGAGACCCAGTACTTC. It codes for CASSVSGRYQETQYF.

In its sample, this clone was seen once. The chain uses TRBV7-8 and TRBJ2-3, with no clear D. The V gene's germline CDR1 is SGHVS and CDR2 FQNEAQ. The CDR3 spans 11 residues. V lost 9 bases and J lost 4, with 8 bases in between. Here the CDR3 DNA reads TGTGCCAGTACAGTAGCAGATACGCAGTATTTT. It translates to CASTVADTQYF.

In its sample, this clone ranks as large. This sequence joins TRBV6-4 and TRBJ2-1; perhaps TRBD2 as D (7 bases). The CDR3 contains 13 residues. Trimming left V 7 bases short and J 7 bases short, with 14 bases between. In germline, CDR1 is MRHNA, CDR2 SNTAGT. In nucleotides, the CDR3 is TGTGCCAGCAATAACAGGGAGGGAAATGAGCAGTTCTTC. Encoded protein: CASNNREGNEQFF.

The chain has TRBV5-1 and TRBJ2-2; D gene unclear. The CDR3 covers 14 residues. Germline lookup yields CDR1 SGHRS and CDR2 YFSETQ. V lost 0 bases, J lost 8 bases, and 11 bases lay in between. CDR3 sequence: CASSLAVLPGELFF. In DNA, the CDR3 is TGCGCCAGCAGCTTGGCGGTGCTGCCGGGGGAGCTGTTTTTT. Full variable domain (rest looked up from reference TRBV5-1 and TRBJ2-2): KAGVTQTPRYLIKTRGQQVTLSCSPISGHRSVSWYQQTPGQGLQFLFEYFSETQRNKGNFPGRFSGRQFSNSRSEMNVSTLELGDSALYLCASSLAVLPGELFFGEGSRLTVL.

The chain links TRBV11-2 to TRBJ2-7; possibly TRBD2 for D (5 bases). This CDR3 contains 13 residues. Germline lookup yields CDR1 SGHAT and CDR2 FQNNGV. The ends were cut back, 1 base at V and 3 bases at J, with 7 bases in the middle. Here the CDR3 reads CASSLGGDYEQYF. CDR3 DNA sequence: TGTGCCAGCAGCTTAGGGGGAGACTACGAGCAGTACTTC.

The chain joins TRBV7-8 to TRBJ2-1, with TRBD2 matching 8 bases. Germline V CDR1 and CDR2: SGHVS, FQNEAQ. Losses at the gene ends were 11 bases for V and 8 bases for J; bases not matched to a gene: 11. This CDR3 contains 13 residues. CDR3 nucleotides: TGTGCCGGAAGCGGCGGGGGGTGGTATGAGCAGTTCTTC. Translating it yields CAGSGGGWYEQFF.

The chain recombines TRBV6-1 with TRBJ2-7, with D maybe TRBD2 (5 bases). CDR1 is MNHNS, CDR2 SASEGT, per germline. The CDR3 sequence is 14 residues long. Trimming took 5 bases from V and 2 from J, leaving 13 bases between them. DNA for the CDR3: TGTGCCAGCAGTTTCCTCGGGAATCCCTACGAGCAGTACTTC. Encoded protein: CASSFLGNPYEQYF.

V and J are TRBV15 and TRBJ1-3; TRBD1 agrees at 7 bases. After removal of 7 bases from V and 4 bases from J, the junction contained 7 bases not matched to a gene. The germline V gene encodes CDR1 LNHNV and CDR2 YYDKDF (reference sequence). This CDR3 contains 14 residues. In nucleotides, the CDR3 is TGTGCCACCACGAAAGGGGGCGAAGGAAACACCATATATTTT. Its protein is CATTKGGEGNTIYF.

The chain uses TRBV10-2 and TRBJ2-3; 9 nucleotides agree with TRBD2. The CDR3 extends over 15 amino acids. V was clipped by 11 bases and J by 2 bases; unmatched bases: 11. Per germline, CDR1 WSHSY and CDR2 SAAADI. DNA for the CDR3: TGCGCCGTAAAGGGCACTAGCGGGTCCACAGATACGCAGTATTTT. As protein: CAVKGTSGSTDTQYF.

This clone was seen more than once but under ten times. The chain couples TRBV27 to TRBJ1-2; D is possibly TRBD1 (5 bases). The germline CDR1 and CDR2 sequences are MNHEY and SMNVEV (reference sequence). The ends were cut back, 0 bases at V and 7 bases at J, with 12 bases in the middle. The CDR3 spans 14 residues. CDR3 sequence reads: CASSLSGVLRGYTF. For the CDR3, the DNA is TGTGCCAGCAGTTTATCAGGGGTACTGCGTGGCTACACCTTC.

The chain is built from TRBV30 and TRBJ1-1; the match to TRBD1 covers 7 bases. The CDR3 contains 14 residues. In germline, CDR1 is GTSNPN, CDR2 SVGIG (reference sequence). J lost 1 base, V lost 3 bases, and 5 bases had no gene match. In DNA form, the CDR3 reads TGTGCCTGGAGCCCGGGACAGACGAACACTGAAGCTTTCTTT. Translated, it gives CAWSPGQTNTEAFF.

This chain's CDR3 is CASSPRTGGNAEAFF. Here the CDR3 DNA reads TGTGCCAGTAGTCCCAGGACAGGGGGAAACGCTGAAGCTTTCTTT. V gene TRBV19 combines with J gene TRBJ1-1; 10 bases are shared with TRBD1. The germline CDR1 and CDR2 sequences are LNHDA and SQIVND (reference sequence). V trimming: 5 bases; J trimming: 6 bases; junction bases outside the gene matches: 9. This CDR3 spans 15 amino acids. The full variable domain, its missing parts supplied by reference TRBV19 and TRBJ1-1, is DGGITQSPKYLFRKEGQNVTLSCEQNLNHDAMYWYRQDPGQGLRLIYYSQIVNDFQKGDIAEGYSVSREKKESFPLTVTSAQKNPTAFYLCASSPRTGGNAEAFFGQGTRLTVV.

The rearrangement joins TRBV11-2 to TRBJ2-7; 7 positions agree with TRBD2. CDR3 size: 16 residues. Germline loops: CDR1 SGHAT, CDR2 FQNNGV. The trim removed 5 bases at V and 4 bases at J, leaving 14 bases unmatched. The CDR3 loop is CASSLASGGFPYEQYF. The CDR3 region has the DNA TGTGCCAGCAGCCTAGCCTCGGGGGGTTTCCCTTACGAGCAGTACTTC.

The V gene is TRBV2, the J gene TRBJ2-7; D might be TRBD2 (6 bases). Germline-derived CDR1 and CDR2 are SNHLY and FYNNEI. V shed 4 bases and J shed 3 bases, with 13 bases lying between them. The CDR3 length is 14 residues. The CDR3 reads CASSVGGGYYEQYV. The DNA for the CDR3 is TGTGCCAGCAGTGTAGGCGGAGGGTACTACGAGCAGTACGTC.